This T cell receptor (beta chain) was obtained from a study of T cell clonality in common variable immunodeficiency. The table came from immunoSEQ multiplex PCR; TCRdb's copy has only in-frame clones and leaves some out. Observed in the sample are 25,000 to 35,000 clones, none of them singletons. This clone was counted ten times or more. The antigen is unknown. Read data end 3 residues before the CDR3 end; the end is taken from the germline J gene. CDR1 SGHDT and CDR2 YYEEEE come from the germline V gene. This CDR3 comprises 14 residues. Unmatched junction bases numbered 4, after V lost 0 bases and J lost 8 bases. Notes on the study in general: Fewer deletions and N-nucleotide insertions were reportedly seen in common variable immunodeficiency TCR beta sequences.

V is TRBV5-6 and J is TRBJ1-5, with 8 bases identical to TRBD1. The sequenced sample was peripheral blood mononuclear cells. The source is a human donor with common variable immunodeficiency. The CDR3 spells CASSLGQGFKPQHF. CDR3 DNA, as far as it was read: TGTGCCAGCAGCTTGGGACAGGGGTTCAAGCCC.